The subject of this entry is one T cell receptor beta chain. The protocol was immunoSEQ multiplex PCR, while the TCRdb copy is restricted to in-frame clones and leaves out a portion. The repertoire holds 45,000 to 55,000 clones, with roughly 88% as singletons. This specimen comes from a study of blood T cell repertoires in COVID-19. The source material was peripheral blood. The receptor's source is a human donor in a cohort sampled during active COVID-19.

The CDR3: CASSLGRANTGELFF. The CDR3 region has the DNA TGTGCCAGCAGCTTGGGCAGGGCGAACACCGGGGAGCTGTTTTTT. The gene calls are TRBV5-5 and TRBJ2-2; possible D gene TRBD1, 5 bases. Germline V gene lookup returns CDR1 SGHKS and CDR2 YYEKEE (reference sequence). This CDR3 comprises 15 residues. Trimming stripped 0 bases from V and 0 bases from J, with 6 bases between.